Presented here are 9 T cell receptor beta chains from one specimen sequenced in a study of shared clonotypes between healthy human individuals. The protocol was immunoSEQ multiplex PCR, while the TCRdb copy is restricted to in-frame clones and leaves out a portion. The sample contains over 2,000,000 clones, roughly 93% of which appear only once. CD8 cells classed as naive were CD45RO-negative and positively selected for CCR7, excluding terminally differentiated effector memory CD45RA+ cells. The sequencing input was naive CD8+ T cells from PBMCs. These receptors were taken from a man aged 18 to 30 in good health. Some clones in this sample may be carry-over from other donors' samples.

This clone showed up just a few times. The chain carries TRBV4-1 and TRBJ1-1; unclear D gene. The length of the CDR3 is 15 residues. Trimming cost V 5 bases and J 0 bases, with 13 bases left between them. The germline V gene has CDR1 MGHRA and CDR2 YSYEKL. The CDR3 protein is CASSLSSGMNTEAFF. The CDR3 region has the DNA TGCGCCAGCAGCTTATCTTCGGGGATGAACACTGAAGCTTTCTTT.

The chain employs TRBV4-2 and TRBJ2-1; the D is unclear. Per germline, CDR1 LGHNA and CDR2 YNFKEQ. The CDR3 covers 15 residues. With 2 bases removed from V and 6 bases from J, the gap between germline ends came to 14 bases. The CDR3, as DNA: TGTGCCAGCAGCCAAACATCCCGGGCCAGCAATGAGCAGTTCTTC. Translating it yields CASSQTSRASNEQFF.

CDR3 sequence: CASSYSGQLNTEAFF. The CDR3 DNA is TGTGCCAGCAGTTACTCGGGGCAGTTGAACACTGAAGCTTTCTTT. The chain employs TRBV6-6 and TRBJ1-1; tentatively, D is TRBD1 (5 bases). Germline CDR1 is MNHNY and CDR2 is SVGAGI (reference sequence). The CDR3 has 15 amino acids. Trimming took 0 bases from V and 0 from J, leaving 8 bases between them.

The V and J genes are TRBV30 and TRBJ1-4, with D possibly TRBD1 on 5 matching bases. Trimming removed 4 bases at V and 9 bases at J, with 12 bases between. In germline, CDR1 is GTSNPN, CDR2 SVGIG (reference sequence). This CDR3 has 12 residues. CDR3 sequence reads: CAWTGPRQKLFF. In nucleotides, the CDR3 is TGTGCCTGGACAGGGCCGCGGCAAAAACTGTTTTTT.

This chain uses TRBV29-1 with TRBJ1-4; possibly TRBD1 for D (6 bases). Germline CDR1 SQVTM, CDR2 ANQGSEA. V was trimmed by 4 bases and J by 3 bases, leaving 12 bases between them. The CDR3 consists of 14 residues. CDR3 sequence reads: CSVVPGDPNEKLFF. The CDR3 DNA sequence: TGCAGCGTTGTCCCAGGGGACCCTAATGAAAAACTGTTTTTT.

This chain joins TRBV7-9 and TRBJ2-7, with a possible D match to TRBD1 (5 bases). From germline, CDR1 is SEHNR and CDR2 FQNEAQ (reference sequence). V was cut by 0 bases and J by 3 bases, with 12 bases left in between. The CDR3 sequence is 15 residues long. The CDR3 DNA follows: TGTGCCAGCAGCTTAGCCCGGACACCCGACTACGAGCAGTACTTC. It encodes CASSLARTPDYEQYF. Variable domain in full (rest from reference TRBV7-9 and TRBJ2-7): DTGVSQNPRHKITKRGQNVTFRCDPISEHNRLYWYRQTLGQGPEFLTYFQNEAQLEKSRLLSDRFSAERPKGSFSTLEIQRTEQGDSAMYLCASSLARTPDYEQYFGPGTRLTVT.

The V gene is TRBV4-2, the J gene TRBJ2-7; 9 bases are a match to TRBD2. This CDR3 is 17 amino acids long. Germline V CDR1 and CDR2: LGHNA, YNFKEQ. Losses at the gene ends were 2 bases for V and 5 bases for J; bases not matched to a gene: 13. DNA for the CDR3: TGTGCCAGCAGCCAACCCTTAGCTAGCGGGACTTTCAACGAGCAGTACTTC. Protein product: CASSQPLASGTFNEQYF.

The chain links TRBV27 to TRBJ2-1, with TRBD1 identical over 9 bases. Germline-derived CDR1 and CDR2 are MNHEY and SMNVEV (reference sequence). CDR3 length: 16 amino acids. After removal of 5 bases from V and 5 bases from J, the junction contained 10 bases not matched to a gene. The CDR3 region has the DNA TGTGCCAGCAGTGCGACCGGGACAGGGAACCACAATGAGCAGTTCTTC. The encoded protein is CASSATGTGNHNEQFF.

The CDR3 reads CASSIGWDYSNQPQHF. The CDR3 DNA follows: TGTGCCAGTAGTATCGGGTGGGACTATAGCAATCAGCCCCAGCATTTT. The V gene is TRBV19, the J gene TRBJ1-5; D may be TRBD1 (5 bases). There are 16 residues in the CDR3. The germline V and J ends were trimmed by 3 bases and 0 bases, with 12 bases remaining between them. CDR1 and CDR2 (germline): LNHDA, SQIVND (reference sequence).